This T cell receptor beta chain appears in the sequencing data of a study of blood T cell repertoires in COVID-19. From germline, CDR1 is SNHLY and CDR2 FYNNEI. The CDR3 runs to 15 residues. V dropped 7 bases and J dropped 2 bases, with 14 bases sitting between them. In the original analysis: Reference gene primer amplification in the assay estimated nucleated cell counts. The table came from immunoSEQ multiplex PCR; TCRdb's copy has only in-frame clones and leaves some out. V, J and clone size reflect that table, while D and trimming were determined from the DNA. The sample has 93,000 or so clones; roughly nine tenths are singletons.

This TCR was sampled from a woman aged 55-69 years with acute or convalescent COVID-19. Sequenced: peripheral blood. The chain uses TRBV2 and TRBJ2-2; weak D call: TRBD1 (6 bases). Written as DNA, the CDR3 is TGTGCCAGCACGTTAGAGGGGACAAACACCGGGGAGCTGTTTTTT. Its protein is CASTLEGTNTGELFF.